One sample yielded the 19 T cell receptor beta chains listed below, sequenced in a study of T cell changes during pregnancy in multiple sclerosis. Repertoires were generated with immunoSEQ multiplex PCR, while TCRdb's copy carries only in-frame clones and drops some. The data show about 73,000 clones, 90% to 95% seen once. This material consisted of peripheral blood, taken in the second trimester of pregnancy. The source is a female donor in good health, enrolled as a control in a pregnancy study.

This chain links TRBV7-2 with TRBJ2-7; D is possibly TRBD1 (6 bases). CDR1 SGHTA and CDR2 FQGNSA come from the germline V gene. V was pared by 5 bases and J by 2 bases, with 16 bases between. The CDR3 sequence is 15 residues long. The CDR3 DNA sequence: TGTGCCAGCAGCCATCGGTCTCGACAGGCCTACGAGCAGTACTTC. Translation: CASSHRSRQAYEQYF.

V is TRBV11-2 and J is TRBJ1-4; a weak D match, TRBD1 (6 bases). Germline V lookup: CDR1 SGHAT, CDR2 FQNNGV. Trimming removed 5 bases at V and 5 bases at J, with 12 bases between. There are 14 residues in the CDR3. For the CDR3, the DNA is TGTGCCAGCAGCCGCGGACAGTTGAATGAAAAACTGTTTTTT. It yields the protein CASSRGQLNEKLFF. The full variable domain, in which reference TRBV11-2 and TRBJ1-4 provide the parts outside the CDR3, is EAGVAQSPRYKIIEKRQSVAFWCNPISGHATLYWYQQILGQGPKLLIQFQNNGVVDDSQLPKDRFSAERLKGVDSTLKIQPAKLEDSAVYLCASSRGQLNEKLFFGSGTQLSVL.

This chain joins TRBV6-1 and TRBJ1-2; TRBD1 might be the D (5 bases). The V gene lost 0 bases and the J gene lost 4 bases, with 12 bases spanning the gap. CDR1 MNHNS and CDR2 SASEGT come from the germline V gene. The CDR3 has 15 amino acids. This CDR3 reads CASSEAADSFYGYTF. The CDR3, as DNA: TGTGCCAGCAGTGAAGCAGCCGACAGCTTCTATGGCTACACCTTC.

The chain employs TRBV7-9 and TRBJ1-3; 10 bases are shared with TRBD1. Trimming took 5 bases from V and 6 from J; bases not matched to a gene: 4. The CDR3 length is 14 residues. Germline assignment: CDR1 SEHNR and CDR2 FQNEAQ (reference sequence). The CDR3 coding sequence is TGTGCCAGCAGCGCCGGACAGGGGGTAAACACCATATATTTT. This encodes CASSAGQGVNTIYF.

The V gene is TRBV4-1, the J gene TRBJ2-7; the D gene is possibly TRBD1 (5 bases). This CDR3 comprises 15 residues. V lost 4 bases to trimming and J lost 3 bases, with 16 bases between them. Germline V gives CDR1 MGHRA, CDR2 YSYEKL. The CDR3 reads CASSPTARGDYEQYF. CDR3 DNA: TGCGCCAGCAGCCCGACCGCTAGGGGTGACTACGAGCAGTACTTC.

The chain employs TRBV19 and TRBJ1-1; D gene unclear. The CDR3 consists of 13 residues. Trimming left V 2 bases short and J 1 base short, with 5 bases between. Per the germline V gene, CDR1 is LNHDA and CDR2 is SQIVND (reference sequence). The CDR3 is CASSIQRNTEAFF. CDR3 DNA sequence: TGTGCCAGTAGTATACAGCGGAACACTGAAGCTTTCTTT.

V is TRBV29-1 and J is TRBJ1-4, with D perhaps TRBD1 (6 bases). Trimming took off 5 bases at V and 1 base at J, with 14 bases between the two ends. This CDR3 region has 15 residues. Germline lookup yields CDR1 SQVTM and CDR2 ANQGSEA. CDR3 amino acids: CSVQKTGGTNEKLFF. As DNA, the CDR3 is TGCAGCGTTCAGAAGACAGGTGGAACTAATGAAAAACTGTTTTTT. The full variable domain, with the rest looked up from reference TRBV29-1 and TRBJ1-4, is SAVISQKPSRDICQRGTSLTIQCQVDSQVTMMFWYRQQPGQSLTLIATANQGSEATYESGFVIDKFPISRPNLTFSTLTVSNMSPEDSSIYLCSVQKTGGTNEKLFFGSGTQLSVL.

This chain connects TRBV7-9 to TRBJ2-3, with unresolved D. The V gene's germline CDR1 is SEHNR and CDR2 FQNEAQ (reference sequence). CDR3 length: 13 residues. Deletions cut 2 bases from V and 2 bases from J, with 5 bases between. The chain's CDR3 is CASSLTDTDTQYF. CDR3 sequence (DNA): TGTGCCAGCAGCTTAACAGACACAGATACGCAGTATTTT. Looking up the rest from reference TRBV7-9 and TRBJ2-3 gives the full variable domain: DTGVSQNPRHKITKRGQNVTFRCDPISEHNRLYWYRQTLGQGPEFLTYFQNEAQLEKSRLLSDRFSAERPKGSFSTLEIQRTEQGDSAMYLCASSLTDTDTQYFGPGTRLTVL.

The CDR3 loop reads CAISEGGLTYEQYF. The CDR3 DNA follows: TGTGCCATCAGTGAGGGGGGACTTACCTACGAGCAGTACTTC. V gene TRBV10-3 combines with J gene TRBJ2-7, with D possibly being TRBD2 (6 bases). Germline V lookup: CDR1 ENHRY, CDR2 SYGVKD. Trimming cost V 2 bases and J 2 bases, with 10 bases left between them. The CDR3 sequence is 14 residues long.

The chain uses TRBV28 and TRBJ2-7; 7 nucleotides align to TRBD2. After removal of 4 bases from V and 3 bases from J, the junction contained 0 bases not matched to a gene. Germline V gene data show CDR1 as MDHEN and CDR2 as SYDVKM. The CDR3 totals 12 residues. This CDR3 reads CASSWGGYEQYF. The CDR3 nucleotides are TGTGCCAGCAGTTGGGGGGGCTACGAGCAGTACTTC.

In DNA form, the CDR3 reads TGTGCCAGCAGCCCCCAGGTGGGACAGGTAAAGACTGAAGCTTTCTTT. Translation gives CASSPQVGQVKTEAFF. The rearrangement links TRBV7-6 to TRBJ1-1, with TRBD1 matching 8 bases. With V trimmed by 5 bases and J by 5 bases, 13 bases remained unmatched. Germline CDR1 and CDR2: SGHVS and FNYEAQ. CDR3 length: 16 amino acids.

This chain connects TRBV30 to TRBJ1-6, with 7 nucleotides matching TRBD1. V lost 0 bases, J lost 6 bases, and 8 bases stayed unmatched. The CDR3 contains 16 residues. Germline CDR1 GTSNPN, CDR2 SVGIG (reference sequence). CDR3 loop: CAWSVRGRIGNSPLHF. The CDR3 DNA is TGTGCCTGGAGTGTAAGGGGGCGGATTGGTAATTCACCCCTCCACTTT. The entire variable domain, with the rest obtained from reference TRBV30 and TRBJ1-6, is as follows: SQTIHQWPATLVQPVGSPLSLECTVEGTSNPNLYWYRQAAGRGLQLLFYSVGIGQISSEVPQNLSASRPQDRQFILSSKKLLLSDSGFYLCAWSVRGRIGNSPLHFGNGTRLTVT.

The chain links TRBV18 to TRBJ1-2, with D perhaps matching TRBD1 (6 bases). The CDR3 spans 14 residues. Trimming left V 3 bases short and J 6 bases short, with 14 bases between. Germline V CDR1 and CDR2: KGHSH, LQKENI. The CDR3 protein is CASSPVTGLDGYTF. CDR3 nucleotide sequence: TGTGCCAGCTCACCGGTCACAGGGTTGGATGGCTACACCTTC.

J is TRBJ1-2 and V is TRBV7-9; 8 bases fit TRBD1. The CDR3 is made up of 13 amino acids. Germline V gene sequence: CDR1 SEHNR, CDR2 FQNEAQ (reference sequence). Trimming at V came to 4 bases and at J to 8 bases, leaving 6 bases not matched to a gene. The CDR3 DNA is TGTGCCAGCAGCTACCCGACAGGGGCCGGCTACACCTTC. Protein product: CASSYPTGAGYTF.

This CDR3 is CASLRVERGEQYF. DNA of the CDR3: TGTGCCAGCCTCCGGGTGGAGCGGGGCGAGCAGTACTTC. The rearrangement uses TRBV6-1 and TRBJ2-7, with TRBD2 matching over 7 bases. The CDR3 sequence is 13 residues long. Germline CDR1 and CDR2: MNHNS and SASEGT. The ends lost 8 bases at V and 6 bases at J; junction bases unmatched: 10.

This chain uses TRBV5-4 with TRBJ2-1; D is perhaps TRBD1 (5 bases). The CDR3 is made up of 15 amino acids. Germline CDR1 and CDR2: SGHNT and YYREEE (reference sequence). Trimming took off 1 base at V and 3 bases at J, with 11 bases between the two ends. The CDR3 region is CASSLNGAYYNEQFF. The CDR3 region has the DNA TGTGCCAGCAGCTTGAATGGGGCCTACTACAATGAGCAGTTCTTC.

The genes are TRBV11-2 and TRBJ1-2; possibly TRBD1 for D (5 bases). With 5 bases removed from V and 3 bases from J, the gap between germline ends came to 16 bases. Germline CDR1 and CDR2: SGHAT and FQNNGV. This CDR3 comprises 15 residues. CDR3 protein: CASSPSGGDHYGYTF. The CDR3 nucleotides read TGTGCCAGCAGCCCGAGTGGAGGGGACCACTATGGCTACACCTTC. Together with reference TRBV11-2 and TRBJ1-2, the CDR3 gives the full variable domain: EAGVAQSPRYKIIEKRQSVAFWCNPISGHATLYWYQQILGQGPKLLIQFQNNGVVDDSQLPKDRFSAERLKGVDSTLKIQPAKLEDSAVYLCASSPSGGDHYGYTFGSGTRLTVV.

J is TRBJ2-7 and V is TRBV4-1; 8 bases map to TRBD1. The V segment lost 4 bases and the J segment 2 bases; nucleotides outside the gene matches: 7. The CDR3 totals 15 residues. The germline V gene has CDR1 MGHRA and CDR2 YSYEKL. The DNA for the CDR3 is TGCGCCAGCAGCCGGGCCGGGACAGGAACCTACGAGCAGTACTTC. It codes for CASSRAGTGTYEQYF.

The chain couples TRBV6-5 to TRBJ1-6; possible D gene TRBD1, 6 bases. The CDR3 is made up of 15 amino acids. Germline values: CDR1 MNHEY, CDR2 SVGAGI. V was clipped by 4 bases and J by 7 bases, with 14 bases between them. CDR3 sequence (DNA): TGTGCCAGCAGTTTAACAGGGATATTGAATTCACCCCTCCACTTT. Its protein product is CASSLTGILNSPLHF.